This T cell receptor (beta chain) appears in the sequencing data of a study of cytomegalovirus exposure and HLA in healthy donors. In the study overall: In a later analysis, it was reported that the roughly 130 validation repertoires had been produced on the same platform as the 666 repertoires belonging to the first cohort.

Sequencing was performed with immunoSEQ multiplex PCR; in TCRdb, only in-frame clones are kept and a portion is missing. Here the sample spans some 240,000 clones, around 87% being singletons. The sequence was obtained from a woman in her 30s in good health and CMV-seropositive. The specimen sequenced was PBMCs.

CDR3 in amino acids: CSVESGTNYEQYF. The CDR3 DNA sequence: TGCAGCGTTGAATCCGGGACTAACTACGAGCAGTACTTC. The chain employs TRBV29-1 and TRBJ2-7; 7 bases agree with TRBD2. V dropped 2 bases and J dropped 3; count of bases not matched to a gene: 4. CDR3 size: 13 residues. Germline loops: CDR1 SQVTM, CDR2 ANQGSEA.